This T cell receptor beta chain was sequenced during a study of early T cells in non-severe SARS-CoV-2 infection. General study results and limits: VDJdb matching skewed toward anti-spike CD8 responses, missing private and CD4 specificities.

There are 15 residues in the CDR3. The V gene lost 1 base and the J gene lost 2 bases, with 12 bases spanning the gap. Per germline, CDR1 DFQATT and CDR2 SNEGSKA (reference sequence). Each single cDNA molecule received a unique molecular identifier. TCRdb reprocessed the 5' RACE reads with MiXCR, giving one entry per CDR3 protein. The data contain some 30,000 distinct CDR3 sequences, approximately 2.9% of them singletons. This clonotype was recorded many times. Its antigen remains unknown. The chain employs TRBV20-1 and TRBJ2-1, with D perhaps TRBD2 (5 bases). This clonotype was obtained from an adult who was a healthcare worker with PCR-confirmed SARS-CoV-2 infection or an uninfected control (not recorded which). Material: whole blood. The DNA of the CDR3 is TGCAGTGCTAGAGGGGAGAGTCTCCCCTACAATGAGCAGTTCTTC. This encodes CSARGESLPYNEQFF.